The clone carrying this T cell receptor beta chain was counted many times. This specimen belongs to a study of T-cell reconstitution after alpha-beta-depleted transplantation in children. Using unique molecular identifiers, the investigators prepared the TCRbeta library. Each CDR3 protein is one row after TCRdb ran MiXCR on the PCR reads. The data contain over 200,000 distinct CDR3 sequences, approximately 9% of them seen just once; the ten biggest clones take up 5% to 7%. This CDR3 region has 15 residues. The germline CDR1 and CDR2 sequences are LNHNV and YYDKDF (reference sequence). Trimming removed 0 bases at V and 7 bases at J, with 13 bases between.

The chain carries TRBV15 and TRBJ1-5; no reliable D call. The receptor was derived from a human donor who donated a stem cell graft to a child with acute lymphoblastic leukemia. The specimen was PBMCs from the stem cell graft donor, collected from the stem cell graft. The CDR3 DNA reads TGTGCCACCAGCAGAGATTACGCCCGATTCCAGCCCCAGCATTTT. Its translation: CATSRDYARFQPQHF.